This entry lists 23 T cell receptor beta chains sequenced from one sample in a study of CXCR3-negative and CXCR3-positive naive CD8 T cells. Antigens of these TCRs are unknown. General study points: Researchers report that CXCR3-positive naive cells carry more hydrophobic TRB CDR3s than CXCR3-negative naive cells.

Via 5' RACE with UMI labels, TRB cDNA libraries were prepared. Each CDR3 protein gets one entry in TCRdb, which reprocessed the 5' RACE reads and gives no DNA. Seen in this sample are 110,000 or so distinct CDR3 sequences; the ten most common clones hold approximately 0.38%. Sequencing input: naive CXCR3+ CD8+ T cells from blood. The subset: CD45RO-CCR7+CD27+CD95- naive CD8+ T cells expressing CXCR3 (TNR3+). The receptors were gathered from a human donor in good health. Some clones in this sample may be carry-over from other donors' samples.

This rearrangement joins TRBV9 to TRBJ2-1. Germline CDR1 is SGDLS and CDR2 is YYNGEE. This CDR3 is 15 amino acids long. This chain's CDR3 is CASSGRTGPYNEQFF. Full variable domain (missing parts from reference TRBV9 and TRBJ2-1): DSGVTQTPKHLITATGQRVTLRCSPRSGDLSVYWYQQSLDQGLQFLIQYYNGEERAKGNILERFSAQQFPDLHSELNLSSLELGDSALYFCASSGRTGPYNEQFFGPGTRLTVL.

The chain uses TRBV7-9 and TRBJ1-1; TCRdb's D call of TRBD1 is untestable without DNA. The CDR3 extends over 13 amino acids. From germline, CDR1 is SEHNR and CDR2 FQNEAQ (reference sequence). CDR3 amino acids: CASSRPPNTEAFF.

The chain is built from TRBV12-3 or TRBV12-4 and TRBJ2-3; TCRdb selects TRBD1, and the lack of DNA leaves this call unchecked. This CDR3 is built from 14 residues. This CDR3 is CASSRDAPTDTQYF.

The rearrangement uses TRBV2 and TRBJ2-3; TCRdb names TRBD2, which stays unverified in the absence of DNA. Looked up from germline, CDR1 is SNHLY and CDR2 is FYNNEI. This CDR3 spans 15 amino acids. The CDR3 reads CASSDGVGGTDTQYF.

V usage is TRBV7-3 and J usage is TRBJ2-1; TCRdb's D call of TRBD2 is untestable without DNA. In germline, CDR1 is SGHTA, CDR2 FQGTGA. This CDR3 has 13 amino acids. CDR3 protein: CASSTDYFNEQFF. Full variable domain (missing parts from reference TRBV7-3 and TRBJ2-1): GAGVSQTPSNKVTEKGKYVELRCDPISGHTALYWYRQSLGQGPEFLIYFQGTGAADDSGLPNDRFFAVRPEGSVSTLKIQRTERGDSAVYLCASSTDYFNEQFFGPGTRLTVL.

This chain joins TRBV4-3 and TRBJ2-3; TCRdb indicates TRBD1, and absent DNA this call remains unverified. Germline-derived CDR1 and CDR2 are LGHNA and YSLEER. The CDR3 is made up of 16 amino acids. The CDR3 region is CASSQEMGQVKDTQYF.

The chain joins TRBV5-5 to TRBJ2-1; TCRdb's assignment of TRBD2 cannot be checked, as there is no DNA. The CDR3 is made up of 13 amino acids. Germline CDR1 and CDR2: SGHKS and YYEKEE (reference sequence). The CDR3 loop is CASSFNPQSEQFF. The entire variable domain, with the rest obtained from reference TRBV5-5 and TRBJ2-1, is as follows: DAGVTQSPTHLIKTRGQQVTLRCSPISGHKSVSWYQQVLGQGPQFIFQYYEKEERGRGNFPDRFSARQFPNYSSELNVNALLLGDSALYLCASSFNPQSEQFFGPGTRLTVL.

The chain employs TRBV20-1 and TRBJ2-7; without DNA, the TCRdb call of TRBD2 cannot be checked. This CDR3 is 15 amino acids long. Per germline, CDR1 DFQATT and CDR2 SNEGSKA (reference sequence). CDR3 region: CSATITGTGLYEQYF.

This sequence joins TRBV29-1 and TRBJ2-7; with no DNA, the TCRdb D assignment of TRBD2 cannot be verified. Germline V gene data show CDR1 as SQVTM and CDR2 as ANQGSEA. This CDR3 contains 12 residues. The CDR3 loop is CSVLAGFYEQYF.

This chain joins TRBV11-1 and TRBJ2-7; TCRdb proposes TRBD1, but this gene call is untestable without DNA. The germline V gene has CDR1 SGHAT and CDR2 FQDESV (reference sequence). There are 14 residues in the CDR3. The CDR3 sequence: CASSSTQGSYEQYF.

The V and J genes are TRBV16 and TRBJ2-7. CDR1 and CDR2 from the germline V gene are KGHSY and FQNENV. The CDR3 has 14 residues. The chain's CDR3 is CASSLRIASYEQYF.

V gene TRBV29-1 combines with J gene TRBJ2-7. From germline, CDR1 is SQVTM and CDR2 ANQGSEA. This CDR3 spans 14 amino acids. The CDR3 here is CSVVPAGAPHEQYF.

The gene calls are TRBV7-6 and TRBJ2-1; without DNA, the TCRdb call of TRBD2 cannot be checked. CDR1 SGHVS and CDR2 FNYEAQ come from the germline V gene. The CDR3 extends over 17 amino acids. CDR3 sequence reads: CASSRGLAGSSYNEQFF. Full variable domain (missing parts from reference TRBV7-6 and TRBJ2-1): GAGVSQSPRYKVTKRGQDVALRCDPISGHVSLYWYRQALGQGPEFLTYFNYEAQQDKSGLPNDRFSAERPEGSISTLTIQRTEQRDSAMYRCASSRGLAGSSYNEQFFGPGTRLTVL.

The chain combines TRBV7-9 with TRBJ2-7; the TRBD1 assignment by TCRdb is unverifiable without DNA. The CDR3 runs 13 residues. The germline V gene encodes CDR1 SEHNR and CDR2 FQNEAQ (reference sequence). The CDR3: CASSKDPEDEQYF.

The chain carries TRBV6-5 and TRBJ1-2; TCRdb's D call of TRBD1 is untestable without DNA. CDR1 and CDR2 from the germline V gene are MNHEY and SVGAGI. This CDR3 contains 13 residues. CDR3 residues: CASSYSRTGGYTF.

This chain uses TRBV5-6 with TRBJ2-7. The CDR3 length is 12 residues. CDR1 is SGHDT, CDR2 YYEEEE, per germline. The CDR3 protein is CASSRTSYEQYF.

The V and J genes are TRBV2 and TRBJ2-1; TCRdb reports TRBD2, a call that lacks DNA to check it against. Per germline, CDR1 SNHLY and CDR2 FYNNEI. The length of the CDR3 is 16 residues. The CDR3 sequence is CASSDEAGGLHNEQFF.

V is TRBV12-3 or TRBV12-4 and J is TRBJ2-7. This CDR3 has 12 residues. The CDR3 protein is CASSLDHYEQYF.

V and J are TRBV6-4 and TRBJ2-1. This CDR3 region has 13 residues. Germline values: CDR1 MRHNA, CDR2 SNTAGT. The CDR3: CASSVTPYNEQFF.

The V and J genes are TRBV9 and TRBJ2-7. Per germline, CDR1 SGDLS and CDR2 YYNGEE. The CDR3 runs to 12 residues. CDR3 sequence reads: CASSVSGDEQYF.

V gene TRBV9 combines with J gene TRBJ1-1. CDR3 length equals 15 residues. Germline lookup yields CDR1 SGDLS and CDR2 YYNGEE. The CDR3 here is CASSVGGTLNTEAFF.

V is TRBV7-2 and J is TRBJ2-1; TCRdb indicates TRBD2, and absent DNA this call remains unverified. Germline V lookup: CDR1 SGHTA, CDR2 FQGNSA. The CDR3 totals 20 residues. This CDR3 reads CASSLVLIAGGLSSYNEQFF.

The chain couples TRBV29-1 to TRBJ2-3; TCRdb returns TRBD1, unconfirmable since there is no DNA. Germline loops: CDR1 SQVTM, CDR2 ANQGSEA. This CDR3 has 14 amino acids. The chain's CDR3 is CSVGVSDTSDTQYF.